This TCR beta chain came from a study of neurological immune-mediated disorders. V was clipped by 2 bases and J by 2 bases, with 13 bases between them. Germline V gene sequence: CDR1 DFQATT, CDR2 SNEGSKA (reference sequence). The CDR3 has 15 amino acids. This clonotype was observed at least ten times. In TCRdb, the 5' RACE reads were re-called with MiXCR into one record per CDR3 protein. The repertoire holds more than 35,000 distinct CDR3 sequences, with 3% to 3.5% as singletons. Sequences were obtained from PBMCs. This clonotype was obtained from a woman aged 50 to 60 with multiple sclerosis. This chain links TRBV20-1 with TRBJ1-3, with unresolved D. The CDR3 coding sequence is TGCAGTGCTAGAACCACCGTCTTACCTGGAAACACCATATATTTT. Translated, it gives CSARTTVLPGNTIYF.